Below, 24 T cell receptor beta chains from the same sample are listed, as sequenced in a study of T cells after yellow fever vaccination. From the 5' RACE reads, TCRdb called clonotypes with MiXCR, one entry per CDR3 protein. The sample has about 170,000 distinct CDR3 sequences, 11% seen once. This sample comprised CD8+ T cells sorted from PBMCs, obtained 15 days after the yellow fever booster vaccination. These TCRs come from a man younger than 35 who received the YFV17D yellow fever vaccine.

This clonotype was seen a handful of times. This chain links TRBV10-3 with TRBJ2-1, with 7 bases matching TRBD1. V gave up 7 bases and J gave up 0 bases; unmatched junction bases: 9. CDR3 length equals 16 residues. Germline assignment: CDR1 ENHRY and CDR2 SYGVKD. In DNA, the CDR3 is TGTGCCATCAATGGGGACAGCCTTAGCTCCTACAATGAGCAGTTCTTC. This translates into CAINGDSLSSYNEQFF.

The chain combines TRBV20-1 with TRBJ2-7, with 10 bases fitting TRBD2. CDR1 and CDR2 from the germline V gene are DFQATT and SNEGSKA (reference sequence). This CDR3 is 17 amino acids long. Trimming took 2 bases from V and 0 from J; bases not matched to a gene: 10. CDR3 amino acids: CSARSPSSGGFSYEQYF. In DNA form, the CDR3 reads TGCAGTGCTAGATCCCCTAGTAGCGGGGGGTTCTCCTACGAGCAGTACTTC.

This clonotype was detected only a few times. The chain employs TRBV4-2 and TRBJ2-4; 7 nucleotides line up with TRBD2. CDR3 length: 17 residues. Germline CDR1 reads LGHNA; CDR2 reads YNFKEQ. The V segment lost 1 base and the J segment 0 bases; nucleotides outside the gene matches: 6. CDR3: CASSQGGEGKAKNIQYF. The CDR3 bases are TGTGCCAGCAGCCAAGGGGGGGAGGGGAAAGCCAAAAACATTCAGTACTTC.

The table lists this clonotype with many counts. The chain combines TRBV2 with TRBJ2-2; D might be TRBD2 (6 bases). Looked up from germline, CDR1 is SNHLY and CDR2 is FYNNEI. V was shortened by 8 bases and J by 1 base, with 8 bases between the two germline ends. CDR3 length: 13 amino acids. Written as DNA, the CDR3 is TGTGCCAGCTGGGGAGGGAACACCGGGGAGCTGTTTTTT. The encoded protein is CASWGGNTGELFF.

The chain is built from TRBV7-9 and TRBJ1-1, with D uncertain. The CDR3 has 15 amino acids. Trimming cost V 7 bases and J 3 bases, with 18 bases left between them. The germline V gene has CDR1 SEHNR and CDR2 FQNEAQ (reference sequence). CDR3 nucleotide sequence: TGTGCCAGCACCCCGGGAGGGTTTCCGGACACTGAAGCTTTCTTT. Translation gives CASTPGGFPDTEAFF.

This clonotype was recorded a few times. The CDR3 loop reads CASSREQFPLPTDTQYF. CDR3 nucleotide sequence: TGTGCCAGCAGCCGCGAGCAGTTTCCTCTTCCCACAGATACGCAGTATTTT. The gene calls are TRBV3-1 and TRBJ2-3; D call uncertain. CDR1 LGHDT and CDR2 YNNKEL come from the germline V gene (reference sequence). The CDR3 runs 17 residues. V gave up 4 bases and J gave up 2 bases, with 19 bases separating them.

This clonotype has only a few counts. The chain recombines TRBV7-6 with TRBJ2-1, with 9 bases that match TRBD1. The V and J ends lost 5 bases and 8 bases, in that order; junction bases with no gene match: 10. This CDR3 has 15 residues. Germline assignment: CDR1 SGHVS and CDR2 FNYEAQ. CDR3 loop: CASSPESTGGHEQFF. In nucleotides, the CDR3 is TGTGCCAGCAGCCCGGAGAGCACAGGGGGCCATGAGCAGTTCTTC.

J is TRBJ2-1 and V is TRBV7-9; no firm D call. Deletions cut 5 bases from V and 14 bases from J, with 16 bases between. The CDR3 sequence is 12 residues long. Germline loops: CDR1 SEHNR, CDR2 FQNEAQ (reference sequence). CDR3 residues: CASSRDGLDEFF. The CDR3 region has the DNA TGTGCCAGCAGCCGTGACGGGCTAGATGAGTTCTTC.

The J gene is TRBJ2-7, the V gene TRBV6-2 or TRBV6-3; possibly TRBD1 or TRBD2 for D (5 bases each). Per the germline V gene, CDR1 is MNHEY and CDR2 is SVGEGT. V was cut by 6 bases and J by 2 bases, with 17 bases left in between. The CDR3 covers 15 residues. CDR3 amino acids: CASSYSPRGAYEQYV. The DNA of the CDR3 is TGTGCCAGCAGCTATTCCCCTCGAGGGGCCTACGAGCAGTACGTC.

This clonotype showed up just a few times. The chain combines TRBV19 with TRBJ1-5; weak D call: TRBD1 (6 bases). V lost 7 bases and J 1 base, leaving 11 bases between the germline ends. The germline V gene has CDR1 LNHDA and CDR2 SQIVND (reference sequence). CDR3 length: 14 residues. CDR3 loop: CASKDSESNQPQHF. CDR3 bases: TGTGCCAGTAAGGACAGCGAAAGCAATCAGCCCCAGCATTTT.

This clonotype was recorded a few times. The V and J genes are TRBV7-9 and TRBJ1-5, with D uncertain. Trimming removed 1 base from V and 0 bases from J, with 13 bases in between. Germline V gene lookup returns CDR1 SEHNR and CDR2 FQNEAQ (reference sequence). The CDR3 spans 17 residues. The CDR3 DNA reads TGTGCCAGCAGCTTAGGTTCTACACACCATAGCAATCAGCCCCAGCATTTT. It is translated as CASSLGSTHHSNQPQHF. Full variable domain (outside the CDR3, taken from reference TRBV7-9 and TRBJ1-5): DTGVSQNPRHKITKRGQNVTFRCDPISEHNRLYWYRQTLGQGPEFLTYFQNEAQLEKSRLLSDRFSAERPKGSFSTLEIQRTEQGDSAMYLCASSLGSTHHSNQPQHFGDGTRLSIL.

In its sample, this clonotype was seen a few times. The chain joins TRBV28 to TRBJ2-2; D unresolved. V was shortened by 2 bases and J by 6 bases, with 10 bases between the two germline ends. Germline lookup yields CDR1 MDHEN and CDR2 SYDVKM. This CDR3 comprises 14 residues. The CDR3 protein is CASSLARIAGELFF. CDR3 in DNA: TGTGCCAGCAGTTTAGCCCGGATAGCCGGGGAGCTGTTTTTT.

A few counts support this clonotype. This chain links TRBV7-9 with TRBJ1-2, with D possibly TRBD1 on 5 matching bases. This CDR3 is 13 amino acids long. The germline V gene encodes CDR1 SEHNR and CDR2 FQNEAQ (reference sequence). The V gene lost 3 bases and the J gene lost 3 bases, with 8 bases spanning the gap. The CDR3 loop is CASSFWGDYGYTF. CDR3 nucleotide sequence: TGTGCCAGCAGCTTTTGGGGCGACTATGGCTACACCTTC.

This clonotype was found a few times. The J gene is TRBJ1-5, the V gene TRBV27; TRBD1 matches 10 bases. V shed 3 bases, J shed 7 bases, and the junction held 6 bases outside the gene matches. CDR1 MNHEY and CDR2 SMNVEV come from the germline V gene (reference sequence). The CDR3 runs 15 residues. Here the CDR3 reads CASSFSGTGAQPQHF. In DNA form, the CDR3 reads TGTGCCAGCAGTTTTTCCGGGACAGGGGCACAGCCCCAGCATTTT.

This clonotype was seen a few times. This chain joins TRBV6-5 and TRBJ2-5; 7 bases are a match to TRBD2. The V gene end was trimmed by 0 bases and the J gene end by 4 bases; junction bases not matched to a gene: 2. The V gene's germline CDR1 is MNHEY and CDR2 SVGAGI. The CDR3 is 14 residues long. This chain's CDR3 is CASSYSPGGETQYF. The CDR3 nucleotides are TGTGCCAGCAGTTACTCGCCGGGGGGAGAGACCCAGTACTTC.

The chain links TRBV27 to TRBJ2-3; D call uncertain. Germline CDR1 MNHEY, CDR2 SMNVEV (reference sequence). The CDR3 is made up of 15 amino acids. The ends were cut back, 0 bases at V and 0 bases at J, with 7 bases in the middle. CDR3 amino acids: CASSLSPISTDTQYF. The CDR3 nucleotides read TGTGCCAGCAGTTTATCTCCCATTAGCACAGATACGCAGTATTTT.

This clonotype has more than one count but fewer than ten. This chain links TRBV29-1 with TRBJ1-2; no clear D gene. V was cut by 4 bases and J by 6 bases, with 12 bases left in between. The CDR3 runs 12 residues. Germline values: CDR1 SQVTM, CDR2 ANQGSEA. CDR3 protein: CSVVGSPHGYTF. The DNA for the CDR3 is TGCAGCGTTGTGGGGTCCCCACATGGCTACACCTTC.

There are a few counts of this clonotype. The chain employs TRBV6-2 or TRBV6-3 and TRBJ2-2, with D possibly matching TRBD1 (5 bases). The CDR3 is 12 residues long. Trimming pared 5 bases from V and 8 bases from J, leaving 9 bases between. Germline assignment: CDR1 MNHEY and CDR2 SVGEGT. CDR3 amino acids: CASSTGSGELFF. For the CDR3, the DNA is TGTGCCAGCAGTACAGGATCGGGGGAGCTGTTTTTT.

The CDR3 bases are TGTGCCAGCAGCGTAAACAGCTGCGAGCAGTACTTC. This translates into CASSVNSCEQYF. The J gene is TRBJ2-7, the V gene TRBV9, with unresolved D. Germline CDR1 reads SGDLS; CDR2 reads YYNGEE. The germline V and J ends were trimmed by 1 base and 6 bases, with 8 bases remaining between them. This CDR3 is built from 12 residues.

This clonotype was seen a handful of times. The chain links TRBV29-1 to TRBJ2-1; 7 bases fit TRBD1. The CDR3 is 11 residues long. V dropped 7 bases and J dropped 4; count of bases not matched to a gene: 1. Germline CDR1 is SQVTM and CDR2 is ANQGSEA. CDR3 in amino acids: CSGQGYNEQFF. CDR3 in DNA: TGCAGCGGACAGGGTTACAATGAGCAGTTCTTC.

This clonotype was counted a few times. The chain joins TRBV6-2 or TRBV6-3 to TRBJ1-3; no clear D. The CDR3 contains 16 residues. Per germline, CDR1 MNHEY and CDR2 SVGEGT. The ends were cut back, 5 bases at V and 0 bases at J, with 14 bases in the middle. The CDR3 loop reads CASSPGRYYSGNTIYF. In nucleotides, the CDR3 is TGTGCCAGCAGTCCAGGACGGTACTACTCTGGAAACACCATATATTTT.

The V call is TRBV6-2 or TRBV6-3, the J call TRBJ1-6; D perhaps matches TRBD1 (5 bases). The germline V and J ends were trimmed by 10 bases and 8 bases, with 18 bases remaining between them. This CDR3 is 14 amino acids long. Germline V gene lookup returns CDR1 MNHEY and CDR2 SVGEGT. CDR3 sequence: CATDRGRGDSPLHF. CDR3 DNA: TGTGCCACCGATAGGGGTCGAGGCGATTCACCCCTCCACTTT.

The chain links TRBV6-5 to TRBJ1-5; D is unclear. Per the germline V gene, CDR1 is MNHEY and CDR2 is SVGAGI. The V and J ends lost 6 bases and 0 bases respectively, with 6 bases between them. CDR3 length: 13 residues. The CDR3 DNA is TGTGCCAGCAGGACAAATAGCAATCAGCCCCAGCATTTT. It translates to CASRTNSNQPQHF.

The chain is built from TRBV15 and TRBJ2-3; 9 bases align to TRBD2. CDR3 length: 15 residues. Germline lookup yields CDR1 LNHNV and CDR2 YYDKDF (reference sequence). J gave up 4 bases and V 0 bases, and 2 bases lay outside the gene matches. This CDR3 is CATSRERGGPDTQYF. DNA of the CDR3: TGTGCCACCAGCAGAGAGCGGGGGGGCCCAGATACGCAGTATTTT.